This T cell receptor (beta chain) was obtained from a study of shared T cell receptors in the human thymus. The assay was immunoSEQ multiplex PCR, and TCRdb's table has in-frame clones only and misses some. The sample records approximately 730,000 clones, approximately 83% being singletons. The CDR3 has 19 amino acids. Germline V gene data show CDR1 as SGHNT and CDR2 as YYREEE (reference sequence). Germline trimming cut 2 bases from V and 4 bases from J; bases unmatched to any gene: 11. A further study also used this sample, focusing on human thymus T cells. That study reports: Samples came from healthy Finnish infants during open corrective cardiac surgery. A high degree of thymic repertoire overlap among unrelated individuals was reported in related research.

The TCR originated in a girl under three years old with a congenital heart defect. The rearrangement joins TRBV5-4 to TRBJ2-5; 16 bases are shared with TRBD2. The sequencing sample was made of thymocytes. DNA of the CDR3: TGTGCCAGCAGCTTTGGACGGGGGACTAGCGGGGGGGCGGCAGAGACCCAGTACTTC. As protein: CASSFGRGTSGGAAETQYF.